This T cell receptor (beta chain) was captured by sequencing in a study of T cell repertoires in cytomegalovirus infection. Study-level background: Recently identified HLA-C-restricted CMV epitopes were used, and well-studied HLA-B-restricted CMV epitopes were used as well. In public TCR beta signatures, there were indications of both CMV infection and matching HLA type. General study results and limits: CMV-specific HLA-C-restricted TCR beta clonotypes dominated the ex vivo response. Adding up the frequency of public TCR beta families identified people who carried CMV plus the relevant HLA.

Each CDR3 protein is one row after TCRdb ran MiXCR on the reads. The table lists approximately 120,000 distinct CDR3 sequences, approximately 30% of them singletons. Comments on this clonotype: Antigen specificity is unknown.

CDR1 is SGHTA, CDR2 FQGTGA, per germline. The V end was cut by 0 bases, the J end by 3 bases, with 20 bases between. There are 19 residues in the CDR3. The material was CD8+ T cells from cultured PBMCs, obtained from culture after CMV antigen stimulation. This receptor was identified in a human donor in good health (CMV status not recorded). Some clones in this sample may be carry-over from other donors' samples. V usage is TRBV7-3 and J usage is TRBJ1-4, with D possibly matching TRBD1 (6 bases). The CDR3 DNA reads TGTGCCAGCAGCTTAACTGGGACAAAAGGGAAATCGGCTAATGAAAAACTGTTTTTT. Protein: CASSLTGTKGKSANEKLFF.